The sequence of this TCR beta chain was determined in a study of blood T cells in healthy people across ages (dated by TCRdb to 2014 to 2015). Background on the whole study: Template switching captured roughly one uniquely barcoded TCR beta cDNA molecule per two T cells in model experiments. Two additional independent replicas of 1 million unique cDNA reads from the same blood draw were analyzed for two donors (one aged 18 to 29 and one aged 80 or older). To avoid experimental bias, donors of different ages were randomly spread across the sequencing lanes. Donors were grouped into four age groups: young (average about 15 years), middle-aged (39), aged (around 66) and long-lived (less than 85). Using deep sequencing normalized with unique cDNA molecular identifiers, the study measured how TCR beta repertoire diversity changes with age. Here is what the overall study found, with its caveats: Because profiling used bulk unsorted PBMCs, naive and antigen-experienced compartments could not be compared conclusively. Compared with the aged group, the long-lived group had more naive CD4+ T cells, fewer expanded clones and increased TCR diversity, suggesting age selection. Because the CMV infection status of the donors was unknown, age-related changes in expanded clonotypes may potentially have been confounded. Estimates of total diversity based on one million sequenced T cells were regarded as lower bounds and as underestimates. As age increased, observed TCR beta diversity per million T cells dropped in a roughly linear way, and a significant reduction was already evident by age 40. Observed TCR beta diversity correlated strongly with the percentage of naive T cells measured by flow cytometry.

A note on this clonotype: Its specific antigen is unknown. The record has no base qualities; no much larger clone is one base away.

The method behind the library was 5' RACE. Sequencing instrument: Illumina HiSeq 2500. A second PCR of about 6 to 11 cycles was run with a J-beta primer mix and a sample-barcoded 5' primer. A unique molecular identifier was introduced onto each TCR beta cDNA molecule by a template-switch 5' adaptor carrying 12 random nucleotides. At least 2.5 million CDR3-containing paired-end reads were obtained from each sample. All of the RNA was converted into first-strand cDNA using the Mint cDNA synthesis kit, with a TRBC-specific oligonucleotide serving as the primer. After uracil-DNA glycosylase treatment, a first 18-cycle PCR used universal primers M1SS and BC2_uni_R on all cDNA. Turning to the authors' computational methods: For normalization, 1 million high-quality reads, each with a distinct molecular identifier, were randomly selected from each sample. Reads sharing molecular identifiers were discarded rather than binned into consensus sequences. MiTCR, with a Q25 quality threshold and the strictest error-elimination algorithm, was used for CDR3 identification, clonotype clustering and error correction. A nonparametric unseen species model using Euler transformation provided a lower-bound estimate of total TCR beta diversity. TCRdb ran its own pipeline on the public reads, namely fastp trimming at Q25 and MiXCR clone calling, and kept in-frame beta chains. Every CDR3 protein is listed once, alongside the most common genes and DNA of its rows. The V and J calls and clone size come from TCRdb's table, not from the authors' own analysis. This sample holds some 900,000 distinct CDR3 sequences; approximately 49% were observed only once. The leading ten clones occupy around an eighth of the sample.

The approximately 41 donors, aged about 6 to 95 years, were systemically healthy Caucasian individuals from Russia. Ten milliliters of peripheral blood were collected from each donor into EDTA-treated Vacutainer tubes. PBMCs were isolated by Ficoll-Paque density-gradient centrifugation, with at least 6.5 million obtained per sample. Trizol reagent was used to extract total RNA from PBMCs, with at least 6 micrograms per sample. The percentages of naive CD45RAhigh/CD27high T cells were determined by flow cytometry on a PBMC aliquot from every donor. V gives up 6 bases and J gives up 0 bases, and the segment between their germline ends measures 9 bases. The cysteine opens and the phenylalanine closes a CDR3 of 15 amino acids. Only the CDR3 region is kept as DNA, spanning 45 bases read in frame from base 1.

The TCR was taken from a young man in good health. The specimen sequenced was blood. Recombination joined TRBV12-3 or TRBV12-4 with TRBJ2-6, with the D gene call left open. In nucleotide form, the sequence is TGTGCCAGCAGGATTACTCTCTCTGGGGCCAACGTCCTGACTTTC. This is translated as CASRITLSGANVLTF.